This T cell receptor beta chain was recovered during a study of neurological immune-mediated disorders. Study-wide context: There were some 34 multiple sclerosis patients; roughly 30 were relapsing-remitting and 3 were secondary progressive. Study conclusions and caveats: None of the CDR3 amino acid sequences of expanded clones recurred across subjects, suggesting private repertoires in all groups.

CDR1 and CDR2 from the germline V gene are SQVTM and ANQGSEA. J gave up 5 bases and V 7 bases, and 14 bases lay outside the gene matches. The CDR3 length is 14 residues. Ten or more counts support this clonotype. Its antigen is unknown. TCRdb processed the 5' RACE reads anew with MiXCR; each CDR3 protein has one entry. The table includes over 50,000 distinct CDR3 sequences, about 3% detected once. This chain links TRBV29-1 with TRBJ2-7, with 7 bases fitting TRBD1. The source material was PBMCs. This TCR was sampled from a middle-aged man with multiple sclerosis. As DNA, the CDR3 is TGCAGCGGGGGCCGGACAGGTTTCATCCACGAGCAGTACTTC. Encoded protein: CSGGRTGFIHEQYF.